This T cell receptor beta chain was captured in a study of persistence of HIV-infected CD4 T cells. For the study at large: Donors were ART-treated; their CMV- and Gag-responding CD4+ T cells were isolated.

The libraries were made with immunoSEQ version 4 in survey mode. Profiling relied on immunoSEQ multiplex PCR, and the TCRdb table lists in-frame clones only, not all of them. The top ten clones hold more than 13% of a sample with over 40,000 clones, around 78% of them seen once. Per the germline V gene, CDR1 is KGHDR and CDR2 is SFDVKD. Trimming left V 4 bases short and J 1 base short, with 4 bases between. This CDR3 has 13 residues. The stimulus was an HIV-1 Gag 15-mer peptide pool, 1 ug/peptide/mL. CD40L/CD69 double-negative CD45RO-high memory CD4+ T cells were collected. Suppressive ART was started during chronic HIV-1 infection in these adults. CD8-depleted PBMCs were stimulated about 20 hours with anti-CD28/CD49d costimulation, CD40-blocking antibody and enfuvirtide. Details on this clone: What it binds is not known.

The source was CD4+ T cells sorted from PBMCs after roughly 20-hour stimulation, collected from a patient who received antiretroviral therapy. This receptor was identified in an adult man with HIV who was CMV-seropositive. The chain uses TRBV24-1 and TRBJ1-5; D not certain. The CDR3: CATSEGSNQPQHF. CDR3 in DNA: TGTGCCACCAGTGAGGGGAGCAATCAGCCCCAGCATTTT.